A single sample is the source of the 18 T cell receptor beta chains below, sequenced in a study of multiple sclerosis patients with progressive multifocal leukoencephalopathy. Generated by immunoSEQ multiplex PCR, the TCRdb table keeps only in-frame clones and is missing some. The table has 25,000 to 35,000 clones, 88% seen once; the top ten hold 1.1%. Time point meaning: before natalizumab initiation. The specimen was PBMCs. All receptors derive from a human donor with multiple sclerosis.

This clone appeared a few times. This sequence joins TRBV10-3 and TRBJ1-3; 8 nucleotides line up with TRBD1. The CDR3 runs 14 residues. Germline V gene data show CDR1 as ENHRY and CDR2 as SYGVKD. V dropped 8 bases and J dropped 0; count of bases not matched to a gene: 3. The CDR3 DNA is TGTGCCATCGATACAGGGGGCTCTGGAAACACCATATATTTT. This translates into CAIDTGGSGNTIYF.

The chain has TRBV28 and TRBJ1-4; D not resolved. Trimming pared 4 bases from V and 1 base from J, leaving 7 bases between. Germline assignment: CDR1 MDHEN and CDR2 SYDVKM. The CDR3 covers 14 residues. CDR3 amino acids: CASSSAQTNEKLFF. CDR3 nucleotides: TGTGCCAGCAGTTCGGCGCAAACTAATGAAAAACTGTTTTTT.

J is TRBJ2-2 and V is TRBV25-1; 8 bases align to TRBD1. The CDR3 is made up of 14 amino acids. Germline trimming cut 6 bases from V and 6 bases from J; bases unmatched to any gene: 6. Germline CDR1 MGHDK, CDR2 SYGVNS. The CDR3 DNA is TGTGCCAGCAGCCCGACAGGGGCCCCCGGGGAGCTGTTTTTT. It codes for CASSPTGAPGELFF.

This chain uses TRBV5-6 with TRBJ2-5, with a tentative D call TRBD1 (6 bases). The V end lost 2 bases, the J end lost 4 bases, and 15 bases lay between the germline ends. The CDR3 length is 15 residues. The germline V gene encodes CDR1 SGHDT and CDR2 YYEEEE. CDR3 nucleotide sequence: TGTGCCAGCAGCTTTGGGGCAGGGGCCGGAGAGACCCAGTACTTC. Protein: CASSFGAGAGETQYF. Complete variable domain (other parts from reference TRBV5-6 and TRBJ2-5): DAGVTQSPTHLIKTRGQQVTLRCSPKSGHDTVSWYQQALGQGPQFIFQYYEEEERQRGNFPDRFSGHQFPNYSSELNVNALLLGDSALYLCASSFGAGAGETQYFGPGTRLLVL.

This chain links TRBV9 with TRBJ1-2, with D unresolved. The germline gives CDR1 SGDLS, CDR2 YYNGEE. V was clipped by 0 bases and J by 1 base, with 7 bases between them. The CDR3 extends over 14 amino acids. DNA of the CDR3: TGTGCCAGCAGCGTAGCCGGAAATAACTATGGCTACACCTTC. Protein product: CASSVAGNNYGYTF.

V gene TRBV7-9 combines with J gene TRBJ1-2; D is undetermined. The CDR3 is 8 residues long. In germline, CDR1 is SEHNR, CDR2 FQNEAQ (reference sequence). The CDR3, as DNA: TGTTCGACGGGCGGCTACACCTTC. This sequence encodes CSTGGYTF.

This clone was seen just once. The V gene is TRBV18, the J gene TRBJ1-2, with 9 bases that match TRBD1. Germline V lookup: CDR1 KGHSH, CDR2 LQKENI. V was clipped by 3 bases and J by 3 bases; unmatched bases: 5. The CDR3 is 15 residues long. The CDR3 loop reads CASSPLGQGYYGYTF. In DNA form, the CDR3 reads TGTGCCAGCTCACCGCTGGGACAGGGATACTATGGCTACACCTTC.

The J gene is TRBJ2-1, the V gene TRBV2, with D unresolved. The CDR3 loop spans 14 amino acids. V gave up 8 bases and J gave up 0 bases, with 11 bases separating them. The germline V gene has CDR1 SNHLY and CDR2 FYNNEI. The CDR3 sequence: CASLGILSYNEQFF. CDR3 nucleotide sequence: TGTGCCAGCCTGGGGATTCTCTCCTACAATGAGCAGTTCTTC. Complete variable domain (other parts from reference TRBV2 and TRBJ2-1): EPEVTQTPSHQVTQMGQEVILRCVPISNHLYFYWYRQILGQKVEFLVSFYNNEISEKSEIFDDQFSVERPDGSNFTLKIRSTKLEDSAMYFCASLGILSYNEQFFGPGTRLTVL.

The chain combines TRBV7-9 with TRBJ1-1; D uncertain. Germline V gives CDR1 SEHNR, CDR2 FQNEAQ (reference sequence). The CDR3 is 15 amino acids. Trimming removed 3 bases at V and 4 bases at J, with 15 bases between. The CDR3 region is CASSFSATLGTEAFF. CDR3 nucleotide sequence: TGTGCCAGCAGCTTTTCGGCGACTCTGGGCACTGAAGCTTTCTTT.

The chain employs TRBV19 and TRBJ1-4; 9 positions agree with TRBD1. Looked up from germline, CDR1 is LNHDA and CDR2 is SQIVND (reference sequence). The CDR3 totals 16 residues. With V trimmed by 9 bases and J by 8 bases, 16 bases remained unmatched. CDR3 sequence: CARDPQDRGLEEKLFF. The CDR3 nucleotides are TGTGCCAGGGATCCTCAGGACAGGGGCTTGGAAGAAAAACTGTTTTTT.

This chain links TRBV19 with TRBJ1-2; TRBD1 matches at 10 bases. CDR1 and CDR2 (germline): LNHDA, SQIVND (reference sequence). V was clipped by 11 bases and J by 4 bases; unmatched bases: 10. The CDR3 extends over 14 amino acids. CDR3 amino acids: CAVMGQGPFYGYTF. In DNA, the CDR3 is TGTGCCGTCATGGGACAGGGGCCCTTCTATGGCTACACCTTC.

V and J are TRBV27 and TRBJ2-5, with D possibly being TRBD1 (5 bases). This CDR3 has 13 amino acids. V lost 9 bases, J lost 0 bases, and 11 bases lay in between. Germline V CDR1 and CDR2: MNHEY, SMNVEV (reference sequence). The CDR3 sequence: CASGRAYQETQYF. The CDR3 region has the DNA TGTGCCAGTGGCAGGGCGTACCAAGAGACCCAGTACTTC.

The chain uses TRBV7-9 and TRBJ1-1; tentatively, D is TRBD1 (5 bases). CDR3 length: 15 residues. Trimming removed 4 bases at V and 0 bases at J, with 12 bases between. Germline CDR1 reads SEHNR; CDR2 reads FQNEAQ (reference sequence). CDR3 sequence reads: CASSSGGGLNTEAFF. The CDR3 region has the DNA TGTGCCAGCAGCTCCGGGGGGGGATTGAACACTGAAGCTTTCTTT.

The chain couples TRBV10-3 to TRBJ1-6; D is uncertain. The CDR3 has 15 residues. Germline loops: CDR1 ENHRY, CDR2 SYGVKD. V lost 2 bases and J lost 0, with 5 bases in between. CDR3 DNA sequence: TGTGCCATCAGTGAGGAGAGCTCCTATAATTCACCCCTCCACTTT. It codes for CAISEESSYNSPLHF.

The rearrangement joins TRBV27 to TRBJ1-1; D gene unclear. V gave up 6 bases and J gave up 4 bases, with 24 bases separating them. The length of the CDR3 is 17 residues. Germline CDR1 is MNHEY and CDR2 is SMNVEV (reference sequence). CDR3 in amino acids: CASRITDGEGWGTEAFF. For the CDR3, the DNA is TGTGCCAGCAGGATCACTGACGGGGAGGGCTGGGGCACTGAAGCTTTCTTT.

V is TRBV6-5 and J is TRBJ2-1; the match to TRBD2 covers 7 bases. The junction had 10 bases not matched to a gene; V was cut back by 2 bases and J by 9 bases. CDR3 length equals 15 residues. CDR1 is MNHEY, CDR2 SVGAGI, per germline. In DNA form, the CDR3 reads TGTGCCAGCAGTTACCGGAGGGGTGGGGGGGGTGAGCAGTTCTTC. This sequence encodes CASSYRRGGGGEQFF.

This chain uses TRBV28 with TRBJ1-3; the D is unclear. CDR1 and CDR2 from the germline V gene are MDHEN and SYDVKM. The ends were cut back, 6 bases at V and 0 bases at J, with 6 bases in the middle. The length of the CDR3 is 13 residues. CDR3 bases: TGTGCCAGCAGGCTTCCCTCTGGAAACACCATATATTTT. Its protein product is CASRLPSGNTIYF.

The chain uses TRBV2 and TRBJ1-5; 7 nucleotides agree with TRBD1. The V segment lost 6 bases and the J segment 0 bases; nucleotides outside the gene matches: 8. CDR1 is SNHLY, CDR2 FYNNEI, per germline. The CDR3 sequence is 16 residues long. The CDR3 reads CASRRDRAFSNQPQHF. The CDR3 region has the DNA TGTGCCAGCAGACGCGACAGGGCTTTTAGCAATCAGCCCCAGCATTTT.